This T cell receptor beta chain was documented in a study of blood T cell repertoires in COVID-19. Study summary: From the United States, Italy and Spain came samples of acute and convalescent COVID-19. In each case, the material was cDNA or gDNA derived from T cells, B-cell-depleted T cells, or PBMCs.

Germline V gene data show CDR1 as LNHNV and CDR2 as YYDKDF (reference sequence). CDR3 length: 15 residues. Trimming took 3 bases from V and 1 from J, leaving 12 bases between them. In the original analysis: Reference gene primer amplification in the assay estimated nucleated cell counts. Sequencing was performed with immunoSEQ multiplex PCR; in TCRdb, only in-frame clones are kept and a portion is missing. The V and J calls and clone size were taken over from that table, and D and trimming were inferred from the DNA. The data contain 95,000 to 150,000 clones, 82% of them singletons. This rearrangement joins TRBV15 to TRBJ1-1; no clear D gene. The source of this sequence is a woman in her seventies with acute or convalescent COVID-19. Sequenced material: peripheral blood. In DNA, the CDR3 is TGTGCCACCAGCAGTTCCCGTTTCCCGAACACTGAAGCTTTCTTT. It translates to CATSSSRFPNTEAFF.